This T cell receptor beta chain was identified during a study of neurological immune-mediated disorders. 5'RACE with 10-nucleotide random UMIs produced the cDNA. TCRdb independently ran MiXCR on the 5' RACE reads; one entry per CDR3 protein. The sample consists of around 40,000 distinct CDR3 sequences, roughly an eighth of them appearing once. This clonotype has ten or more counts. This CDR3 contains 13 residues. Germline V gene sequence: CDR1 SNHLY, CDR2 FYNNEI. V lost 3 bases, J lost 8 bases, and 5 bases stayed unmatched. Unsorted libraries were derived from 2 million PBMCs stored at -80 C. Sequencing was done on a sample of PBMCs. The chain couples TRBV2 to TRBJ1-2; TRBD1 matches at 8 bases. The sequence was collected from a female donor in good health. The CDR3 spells CASSEDRVGGYTF. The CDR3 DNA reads TGTGCCAGCAGTGAGGACAGGGTCGGAGGCTACACCTTC.